The source of this T cell receptor beta chain is a study of early stage breast cancer tumors. Overall study context: Most invasive tumors, about 80% of the 16, were ER+/PR+/HER2-. The ER+/PR+/HER2- tumors included eight ductal and a few lobular carcinomas.

CDR1 MNHEY and CDR2 SVGAGI come from the germline V gene. V lost 5 bases, J lost 1 base, and 8 bases stayed unmatched. The CDR3 totals 15 residues. Only in-frame clones appear in the TCRdb table, and some are missing; sequencing was by immunoSEQ multiplex PCR. The sample comprises tens of thousands of clones, 75% to 95% of which are singletons, and around 5% rests with the top ten. The sequenced sample consisted of blood. The sequence was obtained from a person aged 65 to 85 with breast cancer. The chain uses TRBV6-5 and TRBJ2-7; 7 positions agree with TRBD1. As DNA, the CDR3 is TGTGCCAGCAGTGCTGTCCCGGGACAGTCCTACGAGCAGTACTTC. Translated, it gives CASSAVPGQSYEQYF.